Listed below are T cell receptor beta chains from one sample, sequenced in a study of blood T cell repertoires in COVID-19. Data came from immunoSEQ multiplex PCR; TCRdb stores just in-frame clones and leaves some out. The sample includes 300,000 to 400,000 clones, around 86% of them seen just once. Sequencing input: peripheral blood. The source of these receptors is a woman in her fifties or sixties with COVID-19, enrolled during active disease. CDR3s include the opening cysteine and the closing phenylalanine or tryptophan. D genes are given only for firm matches. The size entry is marked missing in some rows and otherwise reads once, few, many or a size class.

CDR3 | DNA | V | size | D | J
CASSDSANGETQYF | TGTGCCAGCTCCGACTCCGCTAACGGAGAGACCCAGTACTTC | TRBV18 | NA | NA | TRBJ2-5
CAWSVAGGLISGNTIYF | TGTGCCTGGAGCGTTGCGGGGGGCCTCATCTCTGGAAACACCATATATTTT | TRBV30 | NA | NA | TRBJ1-3
CATSDPSGGAEKLFF | TGTGCCACCAGTGATCCTTCAGGGGGTGCCGAAAAACTGTTTTTT | TRBV24-1 | few | TRBD1 | TRBJ1-4
CAWRDRNAETQYF | TGTGCCTGGAGGGACAGGAACGCTGAGACCCAGTACTTC | TRBV30 | NA | TRBD1 | TRBJ2-5
CASSYGSGLGANVLTF | TGTGCCAGCAGTTACGGTTCAGGGCTTGGGGCCAACGTCCTGACTTTC | TRBV6-5 | NA | NA | TRBJ2-6
CASSSTSDTQYF | TGTGCCAGCAGTTCGACATCGGATACGCAGTATTTT | TRBV12-3/TRBV12-4 | NA | NA | TRBJ2-3
CASSNPGFNQPQHF | TGTGCCAGCAGCAACCCGGGGTTCAATCAGCCCCAGCATTTT | TRBV5-6 | NA | NA | TRBJ1-5
CASSYSTGWTEAFF | TGTGCCAGCAGTTACTCGACAGGGTGGACTGAAGCTTTCTTT | TRBV6-2/TRBV6-3 | NA | TRBD1 | TRBJ1-1
CASRPRQGISGSGANVLTF | TGTGCCAGCAGACCAAGACAGGGAATAAGTGGATCTGGGGCCAACGTCCTGACTTTC | TRBV27 | NA | TRBD1 | TRBJ2-6
CASSLDQGGAPPGELFF | TGTGCCAGCAGCCTGGATCAAGGAGGGGCCCCCCCCGGGGAGCTGTTTTTT | TRBV7-3 | NA | NA | TRBJ2-2
CASTPPAGSGSYEQYF | TGTGCCAGTACCCCCCCCGCCGGGAGCGGGTCGTACGAGCAGTACTTC | TRBV19 | NA | NA | TRBJ2-7
CASRQGAPPNEQFF | TGTGCCAGCAGGCAGGGCGCCCCTCCCAATGAGCAGTTCTTC | TRBV6-5 | NA | NA | TRBJ2-1
CAISEDRVTEAFF | TGTGCCATCAGTGAGGACAGGGTAACGGAAGCTTTCTTT | TRBV10-3 | NA | TRBD1 | TRBJ1-1
CASSSGGADTQYF | TGTGCCAGCTCGTCAGGAGGCGCAGATACGCAGTATTTT | TRBV6-5 | NA | NA | TRBJ2-3
CASSSQTGGTEAFF | TGCGCCAGCAGCTCGCAGACAGGGGGCACTGAAGCTTTCTTT | TRBV5-1 | NA | TRBD1 | TRBJ1-1
CASSQDPTGSRINTEAFF | TGCGCCAGCAGCCAAGACCCCACCGGATCCAGGATTAACACTGAAGCTTTCTTT | TRBV4-1 | NA | NA | TRBJ1-1
CASSPRFGGEQYF | TGCGCCAGCAGTCCCAGGTTCGGGGGCGAGCAGTACTTC | TRBV10-2 | NA | NA | TRBJ2-7